A single sample gave rise to the 7 T cell receptor beta chains below, sequenced in a study of shared clonotypes between healthy human individuals. TCRdb's table, derived via immunoSEQ multiplex PCR, lists solely in-frame clones and lacks some. The sample has some 2,000,000 clones, roughly 95% seen once. Sequencing input: naive CD4+ T cells sorted from blood. Subset given: CD45RA+ positively selected. These receptor sequences come from a man between 18 and 35 years old in good health.

The chain combines TRBV9 with TRBJ2-1, with TRBD2 matching over 10 bases. Germline V gene lookup returns CDR1 SGDLS and CDR2 YYNGEE. The CDR3 has 15 amino acids. Germline trimming cut 5 bases from V and 8 bases from J; bases unmatched to any gene: 10. The CDR3 sequence is CASSWGLASVHEQFF. The CDR3 DNA sequence: TGTGCCAGCAGTTGGGGACTAGCGAGCGTACATGAGCAGTTCTTC.

Comments on this clone: The same CDR3 is also encoded by other DNA sequences in this sample. This chain joins TRBV5-1 and TRBJ2-7; either TRBD1 or TRBD2 may supply D (5 bases each). Deletions cut 0 bases from V and 0 bases from J, with 10 bases between. This CDR3 is 15 amino acids long. Germline CDR1 SGHRS, CDR2 YFSETQ. The CDR3 region is CASSLVGTGSYEQYF. DNA for the CDR3: TGCGCCAGCAGCTTGGTCGGGACGGGCTCCTACGAGCAGTACTTC.

The chain combines TRBV9 with TRBJ1-1, with D tentatively TRBD1 (5 bases). The CDR3 contains 15 residues. In germline, CDR1 is SGDLS, CDR2 YYNGEE. V was shortened by 3 bases and J by 2 bases, with 14 bases between the two germline ends. CDR3 nucleotides: TGTGCCAGCAGCGCCGCAGGGAAAGGAAACACTGAAGCTTTCTTT. The encoded protein is CASSAAGKGNTEAFF.

Note on this clone: Different DNA sequences within this sample yield the same CDR3. V is TRBV30 and J is TRBJ2-7; D is unclear. V was pared by 1 base and J by 4 bases, with 5 bases between. CDR3 length equals 11 residues. Germline V gene lookup returns CDR1 GTSNPN and CDR2 SVGIG (reference sequence). In DNA, the CDR3 is TGTGCCTGGAGTGGCCAATACGAGCAGTACTTC. This codes for CAWSGQYEQYF.

The chain employs TRBV5-1 and TRBJ2-1; D gene ambiguous. The CDR3 extends over 15 amino acids. Germline assignment: CDR1 SGHRS and CDR2 YFSETQ. Trimming shortened V by 4 bases and J by 3 bases, and 14 bases separated the two germline ends. The CDR3 here is CASSGFAGHYNEQFF. CDR3 DNA: TGCGCCAGCAGCGGGTTCGCCGGGCACTACAATGAGCAGTTCTTC.

The J gene is TRBJ2-7, the V gene TRBV6-5; 7 nucleotides agree with TRBD2. Trimming at V came to 6 bases and at J to 7 bases, leaving 6 bases not matched to a gene. The length of the CDR3 is 12 residues. The germline CDR1 and CDR2 sequences are MNHEY and SVGAGI. As DNA, the CDR3 is TGTGCCAGCAGGCCGGGGGAGGGAGAGCAGTACTTC. This sequence encodes CASRPGEGEQYF.

The chain joins TRBV30 to TRBJ1-6; D possibly corresponds to TRBD1 (6 bases). The V gene lost 7 bases and the J gene lost 10 bases, with 17 bases spanning the gap. The CDR3 runs to 13 residues. The germline CDR1 and CDR2 sequences are GTSNPN and SVGIG (reference sequence). This chain's CDR3 is CAFLGGGRSPLHF. CDR3 DNA: TGTGCCTTCCTTGGGGGGGGGCGGTCACCCCTCCACTTT. Variable domain in full (rest from reference TRBV30 and TRBJ1-6): SQTIHQWPATLVQPVGSPLSLECTVEGTSNPNLYWYRQAAGRGLQLLFYSVGIGQISSEVPQNLSASRPQDRQFILSSKKLLLSDSGFYLCAFLGGGRSPLHFGNGTRLTVT.